Listed here are 10 T cell receptor beta chains from one sample, sequenced in a study of read filtering for tumor transcriptome and immune sequencing. The library was built from around 0.4 ug RNA with molecular barcoded adaptors for alpha/delta and beta/gamma chains. Using its own MiXCR run on the reads, TCRdb lists one record per CDR3 protein. The data contain tens of thousands of distinct CDR3 sequences, around a fifth of them singletons. The sequencing input was a population of CD138-negative cells sorted from bone marrow. These receptors were taken from a donor at least 40 years old with multiple myeloma.

This clonotype was recorded many times. The chain couples TRBV7-9 to TRBJ2-1; TRBD2 matches 8 bases. Germline V lookup: CDR1 SEHNR, CDR2 FQNEAQ (reference sequence). The ends lost 3 bases at V and 0 bases at J; junction bases unmatched: 7. This CDR3 is built from 17 residues. CDR3 amino acids: CASSFLAGRSSYNEQFF. The CDR3 region has the DNA TGTGCCAGCAGCTTTCTAGCGGGCCGTAGCTCCTACAATGAGCAGTTCTTC.

In this sample, this clonotype turned up many times. The V gene is TRBV9, the J gene TRBJ2-1; TRBD2 matches 11 bases. Germline V gives CDR1 SGDLS, CDR2 YYNGEE. Germline trimming cut 0 bases from V and 6 bases from J; bases unmatched to any gene: 11. The length of the CDR3 is 18 residues. This chain's CDR3 is CASSVGISGRAASNEQFF. CDR3 sequence (DNA): TGTGCCAGCAGCGTAGGGATTAGCGGGAGGGCCGCCTCCAATGAGCAGTTCTTC.

The count of this clonotype is one. V gene TRBV29-1 combines with J gene TRBJ2-7, with a weak D call TRBD2 (6 bases). Trimming cost V 6 bases and J 1 base, with 13 bases left between them. CDR1 is SQVTM, CDR2 ANQGSEA, per germline. The CDR3 totals 13 residues. CDR3 nucleotide sequence: TGCAGCGTGCAACCGGGAGCTTCCTACGAGCAGTACTTC. Translated: CSVQPGASYEQYF.

In its sample, this clonotype was seen many times. Since the CDR3 does not end with the conserved phenylalanine or tryptophan, this likely comes from a read error. The V call is TRBV25-1, the J call TRBJ1-4; D not certain. The CDR3 is 13 amino acids. Germline V gene sequence: CDR1 MGHDK, CDR2 SYGVNS. Between the trimmed V and J ends, which lost 4 bases and 8 bases, there was a span of 11 bases. The CDR3 nucleotides read TGTGCCAGCAGTGTTCCCGGAGGAGAAAAACTGTTTTCT. It yields the protein CASSVPGGEKLFS.

To note about this clonotype: A much larger clone sits a single nucleotide away, making a read error possible. The DNA for the CDR3 is TGTGACAGCAGTATGCAGACAGGGAGGGGAACTGAAGCTTTCTTT. Its translation is CDSSMQTGRGTEAFF. V is TRBV12-3 or TRBV12-4 and J is TRBJ1-1, with 7 bases lining up with TRBD1. The CDR3 runs to 15 residues.

This clonotype was found many times. The chain carries TRBV27 and TRBJ1-5, with TRBD1 identical over 9 bases. Germline values: CDR1 MNHEY, CDR2 SMNVEV (reference sequence). The CDR3 totals 15 residues. The V gene end was trimmed by 1 base and the J gene end by 4 bases; junction bases not matched to a gene: 2. The CDR3 spells CASSLYRGRNQPQHF. The CDR3 DNA reads TGTGCCAGCAGTTTATACAGGGGGCGGAATCAGCCCCAGCATTTT.

This clonotype was seen many times. V usage is TRBV29-1 and J usage is TRBJ1-1, with D possibly matching TRBD1 (6 bases). The CDR3 runs 13 residues. Deletions cut 2 bases from V and 5 bases from J, with 12 bases between. From germline, CDR1 is SQVTM and CDR2 ANQGSEA. CDR3 sequence: CSVERGMGTEAFF. The CDR3 region has the DNA TGCAGCGTTGAAAGGGGGATGGGGACTGAAGCTTTCTTT. The full variable domain, its missing parts supplied by reference TRBV29-1 and TRBJ1-1, is SAVISQKPSRDICQRGTSLTIQCQVDSQVTMMFWYRQQPGQSLTLIATANQGSEATYESGFVIDKFPISRPNLTFSTLTVSNMSPEDSSIYLCSVERGMGTEAFFGQGTRLTVV.

This clonotype appeared many times. The V gene is TRBV4-2, the J gene TRBJ2-7; TRBD2 matches at 11 bases. The CDR3 extends over 14 amino acids. Germline V gene sequence: CDR1 LGHNA, CDR2 YNFKEQ. V shed 3 bases, J shed 5 bases, and the junction held 3 bases outside the gene matches. The CDR3: CASSQVAGGDEQYF. The CDR3 coding sequence is TGTGCCAGCAGCCAGGTAGCGGGAGGGGACGAGCAGTACTTC.

This clonotype appeared many times. This sequence joins TRBV5-5 and TRBJ1-3, with a weak D call TRBD1 (6 bases). V was clipped by 0 bases and J by 2 bases, with 15 bases between them. Germline CDR1 reads SGHKS; CDR2 reads YYEKEE (reference sequence). This CDR3 is built from 17 residues. CDR3 nucleotides: TGTGCCAGCAGCTTGGAGTTTGGGACAAGGACTGGAAACACCATATATTTT. The encoded protein is CASSLEFGTRTGNTIYF. Drawing the rest from reference TRBV5-5 and TRBJ1-3, the complete variable domain is DAGVTQSPTHLIKTRGQQVTLRCSPISGHKSVSWYQQVLGQGPQFIFQYYEKEERGRGNFPDRFSARQFPNYSSELNVNALLLGDSALYLCASSLEFGTRTGNTIYFGEGSWLTVV.

This clonotype was observed at least ten times. The V gene is TRBV5-1, the J gene TRBJ2-7, with a weak D call TRBD1 (5 bases). V was trimmed by 1 base and J by 2 bases, leaving 13 bases between them. The CDR3 is 15 residues long. Germline lookup yields CDR1 SGHRS and CDR2 YFSETQ. CDR3 nucleotide sequence: TGCGCCAGCAGCTTGATTTCCCAGGGAACCTACGAGCAGTACTTC. Protein: CASSLISQGTYEQYF.